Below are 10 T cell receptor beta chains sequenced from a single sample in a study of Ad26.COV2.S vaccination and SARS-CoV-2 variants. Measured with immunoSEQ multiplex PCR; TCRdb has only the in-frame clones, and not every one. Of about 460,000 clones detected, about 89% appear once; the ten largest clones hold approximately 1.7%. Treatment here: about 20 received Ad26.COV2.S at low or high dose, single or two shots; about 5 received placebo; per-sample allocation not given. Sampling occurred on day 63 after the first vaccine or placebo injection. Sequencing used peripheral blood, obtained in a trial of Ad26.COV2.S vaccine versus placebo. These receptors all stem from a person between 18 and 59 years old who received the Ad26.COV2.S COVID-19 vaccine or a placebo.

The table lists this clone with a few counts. The CDR3 sequence: CASSLGISSGETQYF. The CDR3 bases are TGTGCCAGCAGCTTAGGGATTTCTAGCGGAGAGACCCAGTACTTC. The chain uses TRBV11-3 and TRBJ2-5; 7 bases map to TRBD2. The CDR3 is 15 residues long. The J segment lost 4 bases and the V segment lost 1 base, leaving 6 bases of the junction unmatched. Germline CDR1 and CDR2: SGHNT and YENEEA. Full variable domain (remainder filled in from reference TRBV11-3 and TRBJ2-5): EAGVVQSPRYKIIEKKQPVAFWCNPISGHNTLYWYLQNLGQGPELLIRYENEEAVDDSQLPKDRFSAERLKGVDSTLKIQPAELGDSAVYLCASSLGISSGETQYFGPGTRLLVL.

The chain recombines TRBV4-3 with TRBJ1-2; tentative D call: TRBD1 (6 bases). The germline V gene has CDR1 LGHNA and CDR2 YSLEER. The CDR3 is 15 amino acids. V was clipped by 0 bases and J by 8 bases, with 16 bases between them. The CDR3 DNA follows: TGCGCCAGCAGCCAAGATCAGACAGGTTGGGGAGGCTACACCTTC. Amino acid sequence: CASSQDQTGWGGYTF.

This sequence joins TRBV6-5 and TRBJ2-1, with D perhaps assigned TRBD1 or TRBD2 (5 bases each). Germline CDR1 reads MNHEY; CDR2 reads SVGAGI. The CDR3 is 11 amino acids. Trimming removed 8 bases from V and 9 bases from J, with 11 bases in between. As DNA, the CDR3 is TGTGCCAGCGAGGGGTCTGGTGAGCAGTTCTTC. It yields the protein CASEGSGEQFF.

The CDR3 coding sequence is TGTGCCAGCAGTTCGTACACTAGCTTGGGATTCACAGATACGCAGTATTTT. It encodes CASSSYTSLGFTDTQYF. The chain recombines TRBV27 with TRBJ2-3; weak D call: TRBD2 (6 bases). Looked up from germline, CDR1 is MNHEY and CDR2 is SMNVEV (reference sequence). V lost 4 bases to trimming and J lost 2 bases, with 19 bases between them. This CDR3 is 17 amino acids long.

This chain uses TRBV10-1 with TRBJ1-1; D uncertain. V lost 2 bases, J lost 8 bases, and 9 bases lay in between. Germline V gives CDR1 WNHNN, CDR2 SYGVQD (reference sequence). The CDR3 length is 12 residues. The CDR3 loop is CASSENLVEAFF. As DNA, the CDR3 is TGCGCCAGCAGTGAGAACCTAGTGGAAGCTTTCTTT.

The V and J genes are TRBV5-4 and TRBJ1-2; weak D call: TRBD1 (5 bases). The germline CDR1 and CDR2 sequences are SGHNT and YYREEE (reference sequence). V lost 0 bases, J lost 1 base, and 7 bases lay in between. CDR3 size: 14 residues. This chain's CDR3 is CASSLGQGNYGYTF. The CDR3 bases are TGTGCCAGCAGCTTGGGCCAGGGTAACTATGGCTACACCTTC.

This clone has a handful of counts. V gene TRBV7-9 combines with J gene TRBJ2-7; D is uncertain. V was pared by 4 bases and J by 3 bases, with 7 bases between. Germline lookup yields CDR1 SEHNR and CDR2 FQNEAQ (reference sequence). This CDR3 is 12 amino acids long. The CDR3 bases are TGTGCCAGCAGCTCCAATCACTACGAGCAGTACTTC. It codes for CASSSNHYEQYF.

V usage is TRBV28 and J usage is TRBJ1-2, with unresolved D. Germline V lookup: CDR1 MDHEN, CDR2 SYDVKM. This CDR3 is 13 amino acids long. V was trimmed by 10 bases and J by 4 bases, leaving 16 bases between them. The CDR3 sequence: CATRTGFGYGYTF. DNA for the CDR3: TGTGCCACCAGAACCGGGTTCGGCTATGGCTACACCTTC.

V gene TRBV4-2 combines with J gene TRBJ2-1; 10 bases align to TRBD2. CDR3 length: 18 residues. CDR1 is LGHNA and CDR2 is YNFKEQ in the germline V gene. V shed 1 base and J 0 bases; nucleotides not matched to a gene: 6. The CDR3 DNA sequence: TGTGCCAGCAGCCAAGGGGTAATAGCGGGGGGCTCCTACAATGAGCAGTTCTTC. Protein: CASSQGVIAGGSYNEQFF.

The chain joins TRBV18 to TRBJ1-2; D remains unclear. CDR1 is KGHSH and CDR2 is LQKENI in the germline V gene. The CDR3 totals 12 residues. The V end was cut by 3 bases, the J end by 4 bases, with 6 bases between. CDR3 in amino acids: CASSPLFYGYTF. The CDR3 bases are TGTGCCAGCTCACCTCTTTTCTATGGCTACACCTTC.